The 16 T cell receptor beta chains presented below share a single source sample, sequenced in a study of blood T cell repertoires in COVID-19. Sequenced by immunoSEQ multiplex PCR; TCRdb stores in-frame clones only, minus some. In the table there are over 10,000 clones, 75% to 90% of which are singletons. The sample comprised peripheral blood. All receptors derive from a man at least 80 years old with acute or convalescent COVID-19.

This chain links TRBV20-1 with TRBJ2-6; D not resolved. The CDR3 runs 14 residues. The germline CDR1 and CDR2 sequences are DFQATT and SNEGSKA (reference sequence). With 6 bases removed from V and 1 base from J, the gap between germline ends came to 10 bases. CDR3 bases: TGCAGTGCAAGTCCCCCGTCTGGGGCCAACGTCCTGACTTTC. This sequence encodes CSASPPSGANVLTF.

The J gene is TRBJ2-4, the V gene TRBV5-1, with D hard to call. The CDR3 runs to 16 residues. CDR1 and CDR2 from the germline V gene are SGHRS and YFSETQ. Trimming removed 1 base from V and 0 bases from J, with 11 bases in between. The CDR3, as DNA: TGCGCCAGCAGCTTGACCAGCGCGCTAGCCAAAAACATTCAGTACTTC. It is translated as CASSLTSALAKNIQYF.

The chain has TRBV7-2 and TRBJ1-2, with a tentative D call TRBD1 (6 bases). This CDR3 region has 12 residues. CDR1 SGHTA and CDR2 FQGNSA come from the germline V gene. Trimming removed 11 bases at V and 1 base at J, with 11 bases between. CDR3 protein: CAGQQGNYGYTF. Written as DNA, the CDR3 is TGTGCCGGACAACAGGGTAACTATGGCTACACCTTC.

The chain employs TRBV24-1 and TRBJ2-5, with 7 nucleotides matching TRBD2. V trimming: 4 bases; J trimming: 3 bases; junction bases outside the gene matches: 7. The CDR3 covers 15 residues. CDR1 KGHDR and CDR2 SFDVKD come from the germline V gene. CDR3 amino acids: CATSERTSWEETQYF. The CDR3 DNA follows: TGTGCCACCAGTGAACGGACTAGTTGGGAAGAGACCCAGTACTTC.

The chain combines TRBV7-9 with TRBJ2-3, with 10 positions matching TRBD2. Germline V lookup: CDR1 SEHNR, CDR2 FQNEAQ (reference sequence). The CDR3 is 15 residues long. After removal of 6 bases from V and 3 bases from J, the junction contained 6 bases not matched to a gene. For the CDR3, the DNA is TGTGCCAGCAGTTACCGGACTAGCGGTACAGATACGCAGTATTTT. Encoded protein: CASSYRTSGTDTQYF.

The genes are TRBV9 and TRBJ2-2; 9 bases fit TRBD2. The CDR3 loop spans 16 amino acids. CDR1 is SGDLS and CDR2 is YYNGEE in the germline V gene. After removal of 1 base from V and 11 bases from J, the junction contained 12 bases not matched to a gene. This CDR3 is CASSVNLAGDYGELFF. CDR3 sequence (DNA): TGTGCCAGCAGCGTAAACTTAGCGGGAGACTATGGCGAGCTGTTTTTT.

J is TRBJ2-6 and V is TRBV27; TRBD1 might be the D (5 bases). This CDR3 is 14 amino acids long. Germline V gene sequence: CDR1 MNHEY, CDR2 SMNVEV (reference sequence). Trimming took off 6 bases at V and 2 bases at J, with 8 bases between the two ends. Here the CDR3 reads CASSRQTGANVLTF. CDR3 nucleotide sequence: TGTGCCAGCAGCCGACAGACTGGGGCCAACGTCCTGACTTTC.

The chain recombines TRBV19 with TRBJ2-7; a possible D gene is TRBD2 (6 bases). The V and J ends lost 6 bases and 5 bases respectively, with 14 bases between them. In germline, CDR1 is LNHDA, CDR2 SQIVND (reference sequence). CDR3 length: 13 amino acids. The CDR3 DNA sequence: TGTGCCAGTAGAAGAGCGGGTAAAGACGAGCAGTACTTC. Amino acids: CASRRAGKDEQYF. The full variable domain, completed using reference TRBV19 and TRBJ2-7, is DGGITQSPKYLFRKEGQNVTLSCEQNLNHDAMYWYRQDPGQGLRLIYYSQIVNDFQKGDIAEGYSVSREKKESFPLTVTSAQKNPTAFYLCASRRAGKDEQYFGPGTRLTVT.

The V and J genes are TRBV2 and TRBJ1-4, with 9 bases that match TRBD1. Per the germline V gene, CDR1 is SNHLY and CDR2 is FYNNEI. J gave up 4 bases and V 6 bases, and 6 bases lay outside the gene matches. CDR3 length: 15 amino acids. CDR3 in amino acids: CASRRGQGNNEKLFF. CDR3 DNA: TGTGCCAGCAGACGAGGACAGGGGAATAATGAAAAACTGTTTTTT.

The chain employs TRBV9 and TRBJ2-5; 14 nucleotides agree with TRBD2. The germline V gene encodes CDR1 SGDLS and CDR2 YYNGEE. V gave up 8 bases and J gave up 4 bases; unmatched junction bases: 10. CDR3 length: 16 residues. CDR3 DNA sequence: TGTGCCAGTGGGACTAGCGGGAGCCAAATGGGAGAGACCCAGTACTTC. It is translated as CASGTSGSQMGETQYF.

The chain couples TRBV7-8 to TRBJ1-2; D uncertain. Germline V CDR1 and CDR2: SGHVS, FQNEAQ. The CDR3 totals 12 residues. V was shortened by 1 base and J by 7 bases, with 7 bases between the two germline ends. CDR3 DNA sequence: TGTGCCAGCAGCTTAGGCGGGCTTGGCTACACCTTC. It yields the protein CASSLGGLGYTF.

V gene TRBV6-5 combines with J gene TRBJ2-2, with TRBD1 identical over 8 bases. The germline gives CDR1 MNHEY, CDR2 SVGAGI. The CDR3 runs to 14 residues. V was clipped by 7 bases and J by 5 bases; unmatched bases: 6. CDR3 coding DNA: TGTGCCAGCACAGACAGGGGAGGAACCGGGGAGCTGTTTTTT. The encoded protein is CASTDRGGTGELFF.

This chain joins TRBV6-5 and TRBJ2-2, with 10 bases fitting TRBD1. Looked up from germline, CDR1 is MNHEY and CDR2 is SVGAGI. Trimming removed 8 bases from V and 7 bases from J; junction bases left unmatched: 10. CDR3 length equals 15 residues. The CDR3 coding sequence is TGTGCCAGCCTGACCAGGGACAGGGGAAACGGGGAGCTGTTTTTT. Amino acid sequence: CASLTRDRGNGELFF.

V is TRBV2 and J is TRBJ2-5; TRBD1 matches at 7 bases. Germline CDR1 SNHLY, CDR2 FYNNEI. The CDR3 consists of 13 residues. Unmatched junction bases numbered 5, after V lost 10 bases and J lost 0 bases. CDR3 sequence (DNA): TGTGCCACCGTGGGACAGAACCAAGAGACCCAGTACTTC. Translated: CATVGQNQETQYF.

The V and J genes are TRBV30 and TRBJ2-5; the match to TRBD2 covers 14 bases. J gave up 6 bases and V 3 bases, and 9 bases lay outside the gene matches. This CDR3 has 16 residues. Germline CDR1 is GTSNPN and CDR2 is SVGIG (reference sequence). CDR3 sequence reads: CAWSKGLAGALKTQYF. In DNA, the CDR3 is TGTGCCTGGAGCAAGGGACTAGCGGGAGCTTTGAAGACCCAGTACTTC.

The chain employs TRBV27 and TRBJ2-7, with TRBD2 identical over 8 bases. Unmatched junction bases numbered 23, after V lost 5 bases and J lost 5 bases. Germline V CDR1 and CDR2: MNHEY, SMNVEV (reference sequence). The CDR3 consists of 19 residues. CDR3 loop: CASSPWPPGGTRGWDEQYF. CDR3 in DNA: TGTGCCAGCAGTCCATGGCCCCCTGGGGGGACTAGGGGTTGGGACGAGCAGTACTTC.